This TCR beta chain is drawn from a study of monozygotic twins with inflammatory bowel disease. Each CDR3 protein gets one entry in TCRdb, which reprocessed the 5' RACE reads and gives no DNA. In all, the sample yields 310,000 or so distinct CDR3 sequences. Findings and limits, study-wide: Repertoire similarity did not separate concordant from discordant twins, possibly from limited power. Among T cells, the various subtypes were not distinguishable.

Germline values: CDR1 SGHRS, CDR2 YFSETQ. The CDR3 consists of 18 residues. In regard to this clonotype: The antigen is not known.

This sequence originates from a human donor with ulcerative colitis or Crohn's disease, or a healthy co-twin of an affected twin (not recorded which). The sample taken for sequencing was blood. This chain uses TRBV5-1 with TRBJ2-2; without DNA, the TCRdb call of TRBD2 cannot be checked. The CDR3: CASSLRLAGTPGRRELFF.